Shown below are 25 T cell receptor beta chains from a single sample sequenced in a study of CD8+CD57+ T cells in acquired aplastic anemia. For CDR3 and TCR beta VDJ profiling, genomic DNA was the template used. TCRdb analysed the reads with MiXCR anew, one entry per CDR3 protein. The sample lists some 410,000 distinct CDR3 sequences; around 72% were seen once. Sequenced input: sorted CD4+, CD8+, or CD8+CD57+ T cells (not recorded which) from PBMCs. Source of these receptors: a human donor in good health, serving as a control.

This clonotype was counted ten times or more. The rearrangement links TRBV30 to TRBJ1-4; 10 nucleotides agree with TRBD1. Trimming cost V 4 bases and J 10 bases; bases outside gene matches: 9. The CDR3 is made up of 14 amino acids. Germline lookup yields CDR1 GTSNPN and CDR2 SVGIG (reference sequence). The CDR3, as DNA: TGTGCCTGGACACCGGGACAGGGGCGTCGAAAACTGTTTTTT. Amino acid sequence: CAWTPGQGRRKLFF.

J is TRBJ2-1 and V is TRBV7-9; weak D call: TRBD2 (6 bases). This CDR3 is built from 17 residues. Trimming took 3 bases from V and 10 from J, leaving 25 bases between them. Germline CDR1 and CDR2: SEHNR and FQNEAQ (reference sequence). The CDR3 DNA sequence: TGTGCCAGCAGCTTGAATGTTAGACAGCGGGCAGCTTTCGAGCAGTTCTTC. It translates to CASSLNVRQRAAFEQFF.

The table lists this clonotype with a count of one. This chain uses TRBV7-3 with TRBJ1-2; no clear D. With 11 bases removed from V and 7 bases from J, the gap between germline ends came to 8 bases. From germline, CDR1 is SGHTA and CDR2 FQGTGA. CDR3 size: 9 residues. CDR3 nucleotides: TGTGCCCCTCAGGTTGGCTACACCTTC. Amino acid sequence: CAPQVGYTF. Filled out from reference TRBV7-3 and TRBJ1-2, the complete variable domain reads GAGVSQTPSNKVTEKGKYVELRCDPISGHTALYWYRQSLGQGPEFLIYFQGTGAADDSGLPNDRFFAVRPEGSVSTLKIQRTERGDSAVYLCAPQVGYTFGSGTRLTVV.

Concerning this clonotype itself: A read error may account for a junction end that differs from germline. As DNA, the CDR3 is TGCAGCGCCCCCAGGCCCGACACAGATAACTTC. Its protein product is CSAPRPDTDNF. The genes are TRBV20-1 and TRBJ2-7; D is unclear. Germline assignment: CDR1 DFQATT and CDR2 SNEGSKA (reference sequence). The CDR3 has 11 residues.

The CDR3 DNA reads TGTGCCAGCAGCGCCCGGGACAGGGGACGAGACGGGGAGCTGTTTTTT. This codes for CASSARDRGRDGELFF. The chain combines TRBV9 with TRBJ2-2; TRBD1 agrees at 10 bases. The germline CDR1 and CDR2 sequences are SGDLS and YYNGEE. Trimming took 3 bases from V and 7 from J; bases not matched to a gene: 9. This CDR3 has 16 residues.

Notes on this clonotype: One base away lies a much larger clone, so this may be a sequencing read error. The chain is built from TRBV5-1 and TRBJ2-3; D unresolved. The CDR3 has 14 amino acids. CDR1 is SGHRS, CDR2 YFSETQ, per germline. Trimming cost V 3 bases and J 0 bases, with 8 bases left between them. CDR3 protein: CASSSSPSTDTQYF. The CDR3 DNA follows: TGCGCCAGCAGCTCCTCCCCGAGCACAGATACGCAGTATTTT.

The gene calls are TRBV2 and TRBJ2-5; 9 nucleotides align to TRBD2. The V and J ends lost 6 bases and 2 bases, in that order; junction bases with no gene match: 7. The CDR3 sequence is 15 residues long. The germline V gene encodes CDR1 SNHLY and CDR2 FYNNEI. The CDR3 nucleotides read TGTGCCAGCAGCCTCAGGCGGGGGGGTCAAGAGACCCAGTACTTC. It codes for CASSLRRGGQETQYF. The complete variable domain, with remaining parts taken from reference TRBV2 and TRBJ2-5, reads EPEVTQTPSHQVTQMGQEVILRCVPISNHLYFYWYRQILGQKVEFLVSFYNNEISEKSEIFDDQFSVERPDGSNFTLKIRSTKLEDSAMYFCASSLRRGGQETQYFGPGTRLLVL.

There are many counts of this clonotype. The V gene is TRBV7-3, the J gene TRBJ2-7; D is possibly TRBD1 (5 bases). V lost 0 bases, J lost 0 bases, and 9 bases lay in between. The germline V gene encodes CDR1 SGHTA and CDR2 FQGTGA. The CDR3 totals 15 residues. The CDR3 DNA sequence: TGTGCCAGCAGCTTAACGGACACCAGCTCCTACGAGCAGTACTTC. It translates to CASSLTDTSSYEQYF.

A remark on this clonotype: At one end, the junction sequence differs from germline, possibly due to a read error. The chain has TRBV9 and TRBJ2-7, with TRBD2 as a possible D gene (5 bases). The CDR3 sequence is 13 residues long. The germline V gene encodes CDR1 SGDLS and CDR2 YYNGEE. CDR3 region: CASSVRPDYERYF. DNA of the CDR3: TGTGCCAGCAGCGTACGGCCAGACTACGAGCGGTACTTC.

The chain employs TRBV4-1 and TRBJ1-6; 9 bases fit TRBD1. The CDR3 runs 16 residues. CDR1 is MGHRA and CDR2 is YSYEKL in the germline V gene. V gave up 3 bases and J gave up 5 bases; unmatched junction bases: 5. This chain's CDR3 is CASSQDRGLDNSPLHF. CDR3 sequence (DNA): TGCGCCAGCAGCCAGGACAGGGGCTTGGATAATTCACCCCTCCACTTT.

The rearrangement joins TRBV20-1 to TRBJ2-3, with 11 bases fitting TRBD2. Germline assignment: CDR1 DFQATT and CDR2 SNEGSKA (reference sequence). V lost 6 bases to trimming and J lost 1 base; unmatched junction nucleotides: 0. CDR3 length equals 13 residues. CDR3 sequence: CSATSGGTDTQYF. The CDR3 DNA follows: TGCAGTGCGACTAGCGGGGGCACAGATACGCAGTATTTT.

This clonotype was recorded many times. The chain recombines TRBV5-1 with TRBJ2-5; D uncertain. Looked up from germline, CDR1 is SGHRS and CDR2 is YFSETQ. V lost 0 bases to trimming and J lost 4 bases, with 13 bases between them. This CDR3 has 15 residues. The CDR3 region is CASSLAAGEAETQYF. DNA of the CDR3: TGCGCCAGCAGCTTGGCTGCCGGCGAGGCAGAGACCCAGTACTTC.

This clonotype was counted between two and nine times. A single base separates this from a much larger clone, so it may be a read error. This chain links TRBV7-2 with TRBJ1-2; no reliable D call. The CDR3 has 13 amino acids. Germline V gene data show CDR1 as SGHTA and CDR2 as FQGNSA. This CDR3 reads CASGLLGNYGYTF. In nucleotides, the CDR3 is TGTGCCAGCGGCTTATTGGGGAACTATGGCTACACCTTC.

This clonotype was recorded many times. This chain uses TRBV25-1 with TRBJ2-7; 8 bases align to TRBD1. With V trimmed by 4 bases and J by 7 bases, 9 bases remained unmatched. Germline-derived CDR1 and CDR2 are MGHDK and SYGVNS. CDR3 length: 14 residues. The CDR3 DNA is TGTGCCAGCAGTGTAACAGGGGGACGAGATGAGCAGTACTTC. Translating gives CASSVTGGRDEQYF.

This chain connects TRBV5-4 to TRBJ2-1, with 13 bases fitting TRBD2. CDR1 and CDR2 (germline): SGHNT, YYREEE (reference sequence). This CDR3 contains 18 residues. J gave up 3 bases and V 4 bases, and 10 bases lay outside the gene matches. CDR3 bases: TGTGCCAGCAGCGCGACAGTAGGACTAGCGGGGGTCTACAATGAGCAGTTCTTC. This translates into CASSATVGLAGVYNEQFF.

The CDR3 nucleotides read TGTGCCAGCAGCTTTGACAGGGTTGGCTACACCTTC. Translation: CASSFDRVGYTF. This chain joins TRBV7-9 and TRBJ1-2; 7 nucleotides match TRBD1. Germline V gene sequence: CDR1 SEHNR, CDR2 FQNEAQ (reference sequence). The CDR3 sequence is 12 residues long. J was trimmed by 7 bases and V by 3 bases; bases with no gene match: 2.

This clonotype was seen a few times. CDR3: CASSPAGQSFTEAFF. CDR3 nucleotides: TGTGCCAGCAGCCCTGCGGGACAGTCCTTCACTGAAGCTTTCTTT. This chain links TRBV12-1 with TRBJ1-1; TRBD1, the table's D call, lacks a check against the DNA. TRBV12-1 is listed as a pseudogene. The CDR3 is 15 residues long.

The chain employs TRBV7-2 and TRBJ2-3; D is perhaps TRBD1 or TRBD2 (6 bases each). V was pared by 1 base and J by 13 bases, with 21 bases between. The length of the CDR3 is 15 residues. Germline-derived CDR1 and CDR2 are SGHTA and FQGNSA. Written as DNA, the CDR3 is TGTGCCAGCAGCTTAGAGGGGGGCAGAAGGGACTCTGAGTATTTT. Amino acids: CASSLEGGRRDSEYF.

To note about this clonotype: Being one base from a much bigger clone, this may be a read error. This sequence joins TRBV6-4 and TRBJ2-2; 9 bases map to TRBD2. Germline CDR1 is MRHNA and CDR2 is SNTAGT. The CDR3 has 15 residues. After removal of 6 bases from V and 6 bases from J, the junction contained 8 bases not matched to a gene. For the CDR3, the DNA is TGTGCCAGCAGACCAGTAGCGGGGGTCGCCGGGGAGCTGTTTTTT. Its protein product is CASRPVAGVAGELFF.

About this clonotype itself: At one of its ends the junction is not consistent with the germline gene, which may arise from a read error. The chain couples TRBV19 to TRBJ2-3, with D maybe TRBD1 (5 bases). CDR3 length: 14 amino acids. CDR1 is LNHDA, CDR2 SQIVND, per germline (reference sequence). The CDR3 sequence is CASSLTHGTGAPHF. DNA of the CDR3: TGTGCCAGTAGTCTTACACATGGCACAGGTGCGCCGCACTTT.

V and J are TRBV20-1 and TRBJ2-7; D call uncertain. CDR1 DFQATT and CDR2 SNEGSKA come from the germline V gene (reference sequence). CDR3 length: 13 amino acids. V lost 3 bases and J lost 8, with 17 bases in between. The CDR3 DNA sequence: TGCAGTGCTAGTCCCGGGCTTAGTTACAAGCAGTACTTC. Its translation is CSASPGLSYKQYF.

Ten or more counts support this clonotype. The chain joins TRBV6-4 to TRBJ1-1, with D possibly TRBD1 on 5 matching bases. The germline V gene has CDR1 MRHNA and CDR2 SNTAGT. V was pared by 6 bases and J by 14 bases, with 10 bases between. The CDR3 extends over 9 amino acids. The CDR3 protein is CASSEKGFF. For the CDR3, the DNA is TGTGCCAGCAGCGAGAAGGGGTTCTTT.

As concerns this clonotype: One end of the junction is discordant with germline, which a read error may explain. The gene calls are TRBV7-2 and TRBJ1-5; tentative D call: TRBD1 (5 bases). Germline CDR1 is SGHTA and CDR2 is FQGNSA. The length of the CDR3 is 15 residues. CDR3 nucleotides: TGCGCCAGCAGCCTAAGTCGGGGCCCGGAGCAGCGCCAGCATTTT. The encoded protein is CASSLSRGPEQRQHF.

The rearrangement links TRBV12-3 or TRBV12-4 to TRBJ2-3; 9 bases map to TRBD1. Unmatched junction bases numbered 10, after V lost 8 bases and J lost 1 base. This CDR3 is 16 amino acids long. CDR3 loop: CASGRLQGAGTDTQYF. DNA of the CDR3: TGTGCCAGCGGCCGTTTACAGGGGGCTGGCACAGATACGCAGTATTTT.

Turning to this clonotype: This could be a read error, since a much larger clone is one nucleotide away. The chain uses TRBV28 and TRBJ1-6; D remains ambiguous. In germline, CDR1 is MDHEN, CDR2 SYDVKM. This CDR3 spans 12 amino acids. In DNA form, the CDR3 reads TGTGCCGGCAGTTTAACCAATTCACCCCTCCACTTT. As protein: CAGSLTNSPLHF.